The clone carrying this TCR beta chain was found a few times. No antigen is known for it. This entry is derived from a study of T cells in Graves' hyperthyroidism and ophthalmopathy. Findings and limits, study-wide: Most thyroid clonotypes expanded above 0.001 appeared in blood too.

The investigators amplified TCR beta CDR3 regions from RNA transcripts. Carried out on the TCR CDR3, a first-round RT-PCR used the HTBI primer set. MiXCR, applied by TCRdb to the multiplex PCR reads, yields one record per CDR3 protein. The sample contains hundreds of thousands of distinct CDR3 sequences, roughly 45% of which appear only once. The CDR3 has 14 amino acids. Germline V CDR1 and CDR2: SEHNR, FQNEAQ (reference sequence). V dropped 4 bases and J dropped 6 bases, with 12 bases sitting between them. The sample comprised peripheral blood or thyroid tissue (not recorded which). This sequence joins TRBV7-9 and TRBJ2-2; D gene uncertain. The source is an adult man with Graves' disease, either hyperthyroidism or ophthalmopathy (not recorded which). CDR3 region: CASSSRSASGELFF. DNA of the CDR3: TGTGCCAGCAGCTCCCGTTCTGCCTCCGGGGAGCTGTTTTTT.